This T cell receptor beta chain is from a study of cytomegalovirus exposure and HLA in healthy donors. This clone appeared once. Primers included in the PCR were 60 Vbeta and 13 Jbeta primers. Assay used: immunoSEQ multiplex PCR; TCRdb lists only in-frame clones, some missing. The sample consists of 97,000 or so clones, roughly 80% of them appearing once. Source material: PBMCs. The receptor's source is a middle-aged man in good health and CMV-seronegative.

The CDR3 reads CASSVTGTGANEAFF. Written as DNA, the CDR3 is TGTGCCAGCAGCGTGACCGGGACAGGGGCTAATGAAGCTTTCTTT. This rearrangement joins TRBV9 to TRBJ1-1; 10 bases align to TRBD1. V gave up 2 bases and J gave up 7 bases; unmatched junction bases: 8. Germline CDR1 is SGDLS and CDR2 is YYNGEE. The length of the CDR3 is 15 residues.